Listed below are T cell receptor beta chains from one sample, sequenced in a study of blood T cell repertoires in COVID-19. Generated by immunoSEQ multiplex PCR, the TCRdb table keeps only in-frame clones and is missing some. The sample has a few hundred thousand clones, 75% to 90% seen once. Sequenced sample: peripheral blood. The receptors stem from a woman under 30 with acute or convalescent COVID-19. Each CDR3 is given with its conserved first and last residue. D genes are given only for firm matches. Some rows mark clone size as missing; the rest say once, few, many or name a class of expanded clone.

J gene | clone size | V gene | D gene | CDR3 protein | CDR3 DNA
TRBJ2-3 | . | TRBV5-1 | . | CASSSTSQSTDTQYF | TGCGCCAGCAGCTCTACTAGTCAAAGCACAGATACGCAGTATTTT
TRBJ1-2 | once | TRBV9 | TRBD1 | CASSVGWGQTAGYGYTF | TGTGCCAGCAGCGTAGGCTGGGGACAGACTGCGGGCTATGGCTACACCTTC
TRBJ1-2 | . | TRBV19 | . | CASSPSQGFYGYTF | TGTGCCAGTAGTCCGTCCCAGGGCTTCTATGGCTACACCTTC
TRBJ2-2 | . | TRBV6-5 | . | CASKRANTGELFF | TGTGCCAGCAAGAGAGCGAACACCGGGGAGCTGTTTTTT
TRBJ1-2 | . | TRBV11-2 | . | CASSPGRERVYGYTF | TGTGCCAGCAGCCCCGGGAGGGAGAGGGTCTATGGCTACACCTTC
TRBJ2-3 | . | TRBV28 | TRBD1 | CASLSTGVGTDTQYF | TGTGCCAGCCTATCGACAGGGGTCGGCACAGATACGCAGTATTTT
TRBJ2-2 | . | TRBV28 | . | CASSLLGGVAGELFF | TGTGCCAGCAGTTTATTAGGGGGTGTGGCCGGGGAGCTGTTTTTT
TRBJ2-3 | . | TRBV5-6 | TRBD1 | CASSLEGGTGTDTQYF | TGTGCCAGCAGCTTGGAGGGGGGGACAGGGACGGATACGCAGTATTTT
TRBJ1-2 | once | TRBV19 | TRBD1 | CASSIGGQIYYGYTF | TGTGCCAGTAGTATAGGGGGACAGATATACTATGGCTACACCTTC
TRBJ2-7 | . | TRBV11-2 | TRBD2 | CASRPSRLALTYEQYF | TGTGCCAGCAGGCCGTCAAGACTAGCGTTAACCTACGAGCAGTACTTC
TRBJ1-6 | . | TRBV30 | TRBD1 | CAWSVDRGNSPLHF | TGTGCCTGGAGTGTAGACAGGGGCAATTCACCCCTCCACTTT
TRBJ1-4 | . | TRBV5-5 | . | CASSLRTENEKLFF | TGTGCCAGCAGCTTGCGGACAGAGAATGAAAAACTGTTTTTT
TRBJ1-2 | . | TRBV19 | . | CASSIGTVVGYTF | TGTGCCAGTAGTATAGGTACAGTAGTTGGCTACACCTTC
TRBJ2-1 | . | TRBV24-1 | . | CATSVGQGTYNEQFF | TGTGCCACCAGTGTAGGTCAGGGGACCTACAATGAGCAGTTCTTC
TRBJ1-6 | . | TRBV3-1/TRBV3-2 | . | CASSQGQTSYNSPLHF | TGTGCCAGCAGCCAAGGACAGACATCCTATAATTCACCCCTCCACTTT
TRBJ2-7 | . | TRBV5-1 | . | CASSLAGGKSYEQYF | TGCGCCAGCAGCTTGGCGGGGGGCAAGTCCTACGAGCAGTACTTC
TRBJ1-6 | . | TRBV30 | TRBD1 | CAWSLGQGANSPLHF | TGTGCCTGGAGCTTGGGACAGGGGGCTAATTCACCCCTCCACTTT
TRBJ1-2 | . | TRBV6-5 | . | CASSYSRTETHYGYTF | TGTGCCAGCAGTTACTCGAGAACGGAGACCCACTATGGCTACACCTTC
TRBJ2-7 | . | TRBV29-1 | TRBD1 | CSVRDSAGYEQYF | TGCAGCGTTAGGGACAGTGCTGGGTACGAGCAGTACTTC
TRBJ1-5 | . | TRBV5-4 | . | CASSLGGGLNQPQHF | TGTGCCAGCAGCTTGGGGGGCGGCTTAAATCAGCCCCAGCATTTT